The subject of this entry is one TCR beta chain. Germline assignment: CDR1 SGHTS and CDR2 YDEGEE. V was clipped by 4 bases and J by 8 bases, with 10 bases between them. The CDR3 length is 12 residues. The data stem from a study of cytomegalovirus exposure and HLA in healthy donors. The PCR made use of 60 Vbeta and 13 Jbeta primers. The method was immunoSEQ multiplex PCR; TCRdb's version includes in-frame clones alone and lacks a portion of them. The sample holds 95,000 to 100,000 clones; around 77% are singletons and the top ten take approximately 8%. This clonotype was obtained from a female donor in good health and CMV-seronegative. The sequencing sample was made of PBMCs. V usage is TRBV5-8 and J usage is TRBJ2-1; D unclear. The CDR3 here is CASSEYVHEQFF. The CDR3 bases are TGTGCCAGCAGCGAGTATGTCCATGAGCAGTTCTTC. The full variable domain, rest sourced from reference TRBV5-8 and TRBJ2-1, is EAGVTQSPTHLIKTRGQQATLRCSPISGHTSVYWYQQALGLGLQFLLWYDEGEERNRGNFPPRFSGRQFPNYSSELNVNALELEDSALYLCASSEYVHEQFFGPGTRLTVL.